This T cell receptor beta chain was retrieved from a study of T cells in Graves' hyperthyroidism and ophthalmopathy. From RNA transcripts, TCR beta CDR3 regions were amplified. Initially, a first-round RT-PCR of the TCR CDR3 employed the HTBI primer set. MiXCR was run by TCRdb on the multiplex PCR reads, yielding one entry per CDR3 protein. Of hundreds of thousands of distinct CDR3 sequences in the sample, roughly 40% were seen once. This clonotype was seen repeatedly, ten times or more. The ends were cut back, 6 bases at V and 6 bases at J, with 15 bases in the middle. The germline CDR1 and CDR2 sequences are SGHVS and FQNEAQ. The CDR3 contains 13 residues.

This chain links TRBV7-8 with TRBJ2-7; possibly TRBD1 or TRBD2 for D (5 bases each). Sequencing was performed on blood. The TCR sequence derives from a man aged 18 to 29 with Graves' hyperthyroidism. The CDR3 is CASSVGTQGEQYF. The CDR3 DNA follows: TGTGCCAGCAGTGTGGGGACCCAAGGCGAGCAGTACTTC.